A selection of T cell receptor beta chains follows, all from one sample in a study of shared clonotypes between healthy human individuals. The repertoire was sequenced with immunoSEQ multiplex PCR; TCRdb's copy has only in-frame clones and lacks some. The sample contains about 800,000 clones, 96% of which appear only once. Sample: naive CD8+ T cells sorted from blood. Receptors originate from a man aged 25 to 45 in good health. The CDR3 runs from the conserved cysteine through the conserved F or W. The D gene is left open where the match is weak. Clone size, where shown, is once, few, many, or a class for clones that have expanded.

size | J | V | D | DNA | CDR3
- | TRBJ2-3 | TRBV14 | TRBD2 | TGTGCCAGCAGCCCGGAGGCTAGCGGGTACAACACAGATACGCAGTATTTT | CASSPEASGYNTDTQYF
- | TRBJ1-2 | TRBV29-1 | TRBD1 | TGCAGCGGCCGGGACAGTAGGAGCTACACCTTC | CSGRDSRSYTF
- | TRBJ2-1 | TRBV2 | TRBD2 | TGTGCCAGCATCGGCGGGAGGGCCGTGGATGAGCAGTTCTTC | CASIGGRAVDEQFF
- | TRBJ1-1 | TRBV6-6 | - | TGTGCCAGCAGTCCTATGGGGTTTGGCACTGAAGCTTTCTTT | CASSPMGFGTEAFF
- | TRBJ2-1 | TRBV15 | - | TGTGCCACCAGCAGAGTAGGGACTTACAATGAGCAGTTCTTC | CATSRVGTYNEQFF
- | TRBJ2-1 | TRBV29-1 | - | TGCAGCGTTTATAGCGGAACCTACAATGAGCAGTTCTTC | CSVYSGTYNEQFF
- | TRBJ2-3 | TRBV7-9 | - | TGTGCCAGCAGCCGGGACTCCTCTTTCCTCCGTACGCAGTATTTT | CASSRDSSFLRTQYF
- | TRBJ1-4 | TRBV15 | - | TGTGCCACCAGCAGACCTGTAGGGACACGAGATGAAAAACTGTTTTTT | CATSRPVGTRDEKLFF
- | TRBJ2-7 | TRBV2 | - | TGTGCCAGCAGTACCAGAGATGGAGCCTACGAGCAGTACTTC | CASSTRDGAYEQYF
- | TRBJ2-1 | TRBV11-2 | TRBD2 | TGTGCCAGCAGCTTTAGCGGGAGCAACAATGAGCAGTTCTTC | CASSFSGSNNEQFF
- | TRBJ2-7 | TRBV27 | - | TGTGCCAGCAGTTTGGGGGGCCCCTACGAGCAGTACTTC | CASSLGGPYEQYF
once | TRBJ2-1 | TRBV14 | TRBD1 | TGTGCCAGCAGCCAAGATGACAGGGTCGGCGATGAGCAGTTCTTC | CASSQDDRVGDEQFF
- | TRBJ2-7 | TRBV27 | TRBD2 | TGTGCCAGCAGTTTAGCGGGAGCCTACGAGCAGTACTTC | CASSLAGAYEQYF
- | TRBJ2-1 | TRBV14 | TRBD2 | TGTGCCAGCAGCCTTAAGAGGCTAGCGGGACAGTTCTTC | CASSLKRLAGQFF
- | TRBJ2-7 | TRBV5-8 | TRBD2 | TGTGCCAGCAGCTTAGGGAGCGGGACCTCCTACGAGCAGTACTTC | CASSLGSGTSYEQYF
once | TRBJ2-1 | TRBV5-1 | TRBD1 | TGCGCCAGCAGATTTGCAGGGGGCGCAGGGTATGAGCAGTTCTTC | CASRFAGGAGYEQFF
- | TRBJ2-2 | TRBV7-9 | TRBD2 | TGTGCCAGCAGCTTCAGCAGCGGGATAAACACCGGGGAGCTGTTTTTT | CASSFSSGINTGELFF
once | TRBJ2-1 | TRBV14 | TRBD2 | TGTGCCAGCAGCCAAGTGAGGACTAGCGGTACCTACAATGAGCAGTTCTTC | CASSQVRTSGTYNEQFF
- | TRBJ2-7 | TRBV5-4 | - | TGTGCCAGCAGCCAGGACCGGGGCTACGAGCAGTACTTC | CASSQDRGYEQYF
- | TRBJ2-2 | TRBV6-5 | - | TGTGCCAGCAGTTTCTACAACACCGGGGAGCTGTTTTTT | CASSFYNTGELFF
- | TRBJ2-2 | TRBV5-4 | - | TGTGCCAGCAGCTCGGCGTATTTTGGGACAACGAACACCGGGGAGCTGTTTTTT | CASSSAYFGTTNTGELFF
- | TRBJ2-5 | TRBV7-6 | TRBD1 | TGTGCCAGCAGCCCCCACGGACAGGGAGTAGAGACCCAGTACTTC | CASSPHGQGVETQYF
- | TRBJ2-5 | TRBV25-1 | - | TGTGCCAGCAGTGACTTAGGGTTTGAGACCCAGTACTTC | CASSDLGFETQYF
- | TRBJ2-7 | TRBV5-1 | - | TGCGCCAGCAGCTGGGCGGACGAGCAGTACTTC | CASSWADEQYF
- | TRBJ2-1 | TRBV29-1 | - | TGCAGCGTTGAAGTTGCGGCCGGTGAGCAGTTCTTC | CSVEVAAGEQFF
- | TRBJ2-7 | TRBV27 | - | TGTGCCAGCAGTTCCGCTTGGGCCCATTACGAGCAGTACTTC | CASSSAWAHYEQYF
- | TRBJ2-1 | TRBV4-1 | - | TGCGCCAGCAGCCAAGAAGTTGGGCCGAATGAGCAGTTCTTC | CASSQEVGPNEQFF
- | TRBJ2-7 | TRBV5-6 | - | TGTGCCAGCAGCGAGGGGACCTACGAGCAGTACTTC | CASSEGTYEQYF
- | TRBJ2-7 | TRBV2 | - | TGTGCCAGCAGTGAAGCGCTTGGTGGGAGCTACGAGCAGTACTTC | CASSEALGGSYEQYF
- | TRBJ1-4 | TRBV30 | - | TGTGCCTGGAGTCGGGCCACCGGGTCTGGGGAACTGTTTTTT | CAWSRATGSGELFF
- | TRBJ1-1 | TRBV9 | - | TGTGCCAGCAGCCTAGGGGGGCTGAACACTGAAGCTTTCTTT | CASSLGGLNTEAFF
- | TRBJ2-1 | TRBV14 | - | TGTGCCAGCAGCCAGGACAGTTGGGGCTACAATGAGCAGTTCTTC | CASSQDSWGYNEQFF
- | TRBJ1-2 | TRBV27 | TRBD1 | TGTGCCAGCAGGCACGACAGGGGGACAACTAACTATGGCTACACCTTC | CASRHDRGTTNYGYTF
- | TRBJ2-1 | TRBV4-1 | TRBD2 | TGCGCCAGCAGCCATTCTAGCGGGAGGGCCTCCTACAATGAGCAGTTCTTC | CASSHSSGRASYNEQFF
- | TRBJ2-3 | TRBV11-2 | TRBD2 | TGTGCCAGCAGCTTAGGTTCTTCTAGCGGGAGCACAGATACGCAGTATTTT | CASSLGSSSGSTDTQYF
- | TRBJ1-2 | TRBV28 | - | TGTGCCAGCAGTTTTTTGATTTCAGGGTTGGAGGACTATGGCTACACCTTC | CASSFLISGLEDYGYTF
once | TRBJ2-7 | TRBV27 | - | TGTGCCAGCAGTCTGGGAGACAGTACCTACGAGCAGTACTTC | CASSLGDSTYEQYF
once | TRBJ2-1 | TRBV27 | - | TGTGCCAGCAGTCCAGGGTTATCCTACAATGAGCAGTTCTTC | CASSPGLSYNEQFF
- | TRBJ1-6 | TRBV19 | - | TGTGCCAGTAGTAAGTTACCGTCTTTGGGTTCACCCCTCCACTTT | CASSKLPSLGSPLHF
- | TRBJ2-1 | TRBV7-3 | TRBD2 | TGTGCCAGCACCTCACGACTAGCGGGAGCTGAGCAGTTCTTC | CASTSRLAGAEQFF
- | TRBJ2-1 | TRBV7-3 | - | TGTGCCAGCAGCTTAATGCCGGGACTCTCCAGCTCCTACAATGAGCAGTTCTTC | CASSLMPGLSSSYNEQFF